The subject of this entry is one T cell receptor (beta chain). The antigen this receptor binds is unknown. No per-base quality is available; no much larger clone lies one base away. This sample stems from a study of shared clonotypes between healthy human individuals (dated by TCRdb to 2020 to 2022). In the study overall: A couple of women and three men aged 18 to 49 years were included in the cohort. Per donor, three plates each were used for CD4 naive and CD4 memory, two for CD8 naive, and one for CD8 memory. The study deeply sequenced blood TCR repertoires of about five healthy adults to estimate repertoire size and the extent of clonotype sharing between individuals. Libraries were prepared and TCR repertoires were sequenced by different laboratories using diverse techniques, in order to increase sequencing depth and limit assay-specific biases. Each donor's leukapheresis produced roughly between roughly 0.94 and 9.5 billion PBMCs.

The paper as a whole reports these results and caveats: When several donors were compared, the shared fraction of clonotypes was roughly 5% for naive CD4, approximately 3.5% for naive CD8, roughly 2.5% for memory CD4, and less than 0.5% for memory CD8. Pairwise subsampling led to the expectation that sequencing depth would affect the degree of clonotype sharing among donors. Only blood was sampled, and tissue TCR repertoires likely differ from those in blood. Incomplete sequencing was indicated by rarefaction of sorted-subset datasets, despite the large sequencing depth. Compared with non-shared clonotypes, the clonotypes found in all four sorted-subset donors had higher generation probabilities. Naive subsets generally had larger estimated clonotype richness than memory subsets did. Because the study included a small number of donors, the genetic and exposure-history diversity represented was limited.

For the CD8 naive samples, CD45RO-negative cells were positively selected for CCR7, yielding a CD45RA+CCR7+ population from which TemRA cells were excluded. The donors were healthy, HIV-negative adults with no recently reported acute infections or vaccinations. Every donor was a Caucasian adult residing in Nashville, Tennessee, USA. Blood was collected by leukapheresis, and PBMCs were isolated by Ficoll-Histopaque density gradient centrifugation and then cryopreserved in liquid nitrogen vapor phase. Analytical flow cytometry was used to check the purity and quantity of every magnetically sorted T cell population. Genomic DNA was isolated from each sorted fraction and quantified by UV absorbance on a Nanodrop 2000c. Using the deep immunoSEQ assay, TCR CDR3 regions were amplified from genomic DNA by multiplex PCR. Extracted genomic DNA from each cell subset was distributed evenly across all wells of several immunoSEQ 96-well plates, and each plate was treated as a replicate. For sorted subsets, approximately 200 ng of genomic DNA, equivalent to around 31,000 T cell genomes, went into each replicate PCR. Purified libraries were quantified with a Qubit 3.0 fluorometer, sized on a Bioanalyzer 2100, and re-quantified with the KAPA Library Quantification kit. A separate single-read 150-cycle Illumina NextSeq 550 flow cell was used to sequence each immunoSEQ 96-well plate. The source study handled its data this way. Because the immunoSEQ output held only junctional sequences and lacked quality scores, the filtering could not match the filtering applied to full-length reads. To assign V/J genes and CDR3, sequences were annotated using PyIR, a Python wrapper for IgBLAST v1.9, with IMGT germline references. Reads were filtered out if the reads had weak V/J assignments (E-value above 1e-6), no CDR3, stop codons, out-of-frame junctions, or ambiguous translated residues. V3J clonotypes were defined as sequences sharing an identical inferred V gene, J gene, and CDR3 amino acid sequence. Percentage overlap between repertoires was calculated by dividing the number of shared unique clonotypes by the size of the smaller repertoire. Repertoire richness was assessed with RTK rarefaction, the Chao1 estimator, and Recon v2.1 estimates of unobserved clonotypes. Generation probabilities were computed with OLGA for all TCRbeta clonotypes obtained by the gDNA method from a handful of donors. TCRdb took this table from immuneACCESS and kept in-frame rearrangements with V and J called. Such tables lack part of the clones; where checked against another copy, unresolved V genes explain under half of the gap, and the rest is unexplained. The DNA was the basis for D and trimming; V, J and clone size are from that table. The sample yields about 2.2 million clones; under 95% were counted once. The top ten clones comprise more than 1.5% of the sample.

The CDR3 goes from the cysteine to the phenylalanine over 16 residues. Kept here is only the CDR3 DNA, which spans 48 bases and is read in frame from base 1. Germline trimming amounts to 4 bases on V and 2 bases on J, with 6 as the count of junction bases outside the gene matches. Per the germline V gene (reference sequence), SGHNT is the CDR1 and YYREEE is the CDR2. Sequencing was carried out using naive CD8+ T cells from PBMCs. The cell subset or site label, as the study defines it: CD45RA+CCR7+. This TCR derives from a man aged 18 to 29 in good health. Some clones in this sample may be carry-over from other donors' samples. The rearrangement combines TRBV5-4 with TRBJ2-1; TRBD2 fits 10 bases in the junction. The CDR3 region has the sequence CASSLETSGAYNEQFF. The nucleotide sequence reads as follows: TGTGCCAGCAGCCTAGAAACTAGCGGGGCCTACAATGAGCAGTTCTTC.